These 2 T cell receptor beta chains originate from one sample sequenced in a study of blood T cell repertoires in COVID-19. Data came from immunoSEQ multiplex PCR; TCRdb stores just in-frame clones and leaves some out. This table holds roughly 350,000 clones, 90% to 95% found once. The sequenced sample was peripheral blood. These receptors came from a woman aged 18-30 years who had recovered from COVID-19.

This sequence joins TRBV6-6 and TRBJ2-7; 8 bases map to TRBD2. The J segment lost 2 bases and the V segment lost 7 bases, leaving 7 bases of the junction unmatched. The CDR3 sequence is 14 residues long. Germline V lookup: CDR1 MNHNY, CDR2 SVGAGI (reference sequence). The CDR3 nucleotides are TGTGCCAGCACCCCGGGAGGGTCGACCTACGAGCAGTACGTC. Its translation: CASTPGGSTYEQYV.

The rearrangement links TRBV10-3 to TRBJ1-2; 10 bases are shared with TRBD1. The germline V gene has CDR1 ENHRY and CDR2 SYGVKD. The CDR3 has 13 residues. V was pared by 10 bases and J by 5 bases, with 7 bases of the junction left unmatched. The CDR3 coding sequence is TGTGCCACCACGACAGGGGGCCAATATGGCTACACCTTC. It encodes CATTTGGQYGYTF.